The sequence of this TCR beta chain was determined in a study of breast tumors, draining lymph nodes, adjacent tissues. MiXCR, applied by TCRdb to the multiplex PCR reads, yields one record per CDR3 protein. The sample comprises some 120,000 distinct CDR3 sequences, about 20% of which are singletons, and under 4.5% rests with the top ten. Axillary draining lymph nodes of breast cancer patients supplied the node samples. The sample holds many counts of this clonotype. Trimming removed 5 bases from V and 1 base from J, with 8 bases in between. The CDR3 is 13 residues long. Germline V CDR1 and CDR2: SGHTA, FQGTGA.

Material for sequencing was axillary lymph node tissue. The TCR originated in a female donor with breast cancer. Some clones in this sample may be carry-over from other donors' samples. This rearrangement joins TRBV7-3 to TRBJ2-5; possibly TRBD1 for D (5 bases). CDR3 sequence reads: CASSRTPQETQYF. CDR3 in DNA: TGTGCCAGCAGCCGGACACCCCAAGAGACCCAGTACTTC.